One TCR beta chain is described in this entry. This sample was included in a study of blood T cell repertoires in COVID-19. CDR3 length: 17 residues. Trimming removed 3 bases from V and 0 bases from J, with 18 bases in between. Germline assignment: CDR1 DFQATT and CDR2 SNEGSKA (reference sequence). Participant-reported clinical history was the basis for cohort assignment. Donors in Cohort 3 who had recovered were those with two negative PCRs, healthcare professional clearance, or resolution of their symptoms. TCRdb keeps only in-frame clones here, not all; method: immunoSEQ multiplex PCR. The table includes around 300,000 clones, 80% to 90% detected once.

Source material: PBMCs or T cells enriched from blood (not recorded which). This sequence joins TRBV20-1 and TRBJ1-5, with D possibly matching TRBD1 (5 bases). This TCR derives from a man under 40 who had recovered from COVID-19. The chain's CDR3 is CSASLTGNIYSNQPQHF. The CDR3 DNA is TGCAGTGCTAGTTTAACAGGCAACATTTATAGCAATCAGCCCCAGCATTTT.